The rows below give T cell receptor beta chains drawn from one sample of a study of STAT5B mutations in CD4+ large granular lymphocyte leukemia. Sequencing used immunoSEQ multiplex PCR; TCRdb keeps in-frame clones, though not all of them. The profile shows about 30,000 clones, around 80% of them singletons. The source material was CD4+ T cells from blood buffy coats. These receptor sequences come from a human donor in good health. The CDR3 runs from the conserved cysteine through the conserved F or W. D genes are given only for firm matches. Clone size appears in some rows only: once, few, many, or a class for an expanded clone.

j_gene | d_gene | v_gene | abundance | CDR3nt | CDR3aa
TRBJ2-3 | . | TRBV30 | . | TGTGCCTGGAGTGTGGCCACAGATACGCAGTATTTT | CAWSVATDTQYF
TRBJ2-7 | . | TRBV5-1 | . | TGCGCCAGCAGCAGAAGGGCCGGGTACGAGCAGTACTTC | CASSRRAGYEQYF
TRBJ2-6 | . | TRBV5-1 | . | TGCGCCAGCAGCTTGGTTCCCTCTGGGGCCAACGTCCTGACTTTC | CASSLVPSGANVLTF
TRBJ1-4 | TRBD1 | TRBV30 | . | TGTGCCTCAAACCACTATAAACAGGGGGCGGTTGGAAATGAAAAACTGTTTTTT | CASNHYKQGAVGNEKLFF
TRBJ2-3 | . | TRBV5-1 | . | TGCGCCAGCAGCTTGGGGACGGGGCCCGCAGATACGCAGTATTTT | CASSLGTGPADTQYF
TRBJ2-7 | TRBD2 | TRBV27 | . | TGTGCCAGCAGTATTAGGACTAGCGGGGTTCTGAACGAGCAGTACTTC | CASSIRTSGVLNEQYF
TRBJ1-6 | . | TRBV9 | few | TGTGCCAGCAGCGTAGACCTCCTACAGGGATCACCCCTCCACTTT | CASSVDLLQGSPLHF
TRBJ1-1 | . | TRBV18 | . | TGTGCCAGCTCACTCACAGCGATGAACACTGAAGCTTTCTTT | CASSLTAMNTEAFF
TRBJ2-2 | . | TRBV7-2 | . | TGTGCCAGCAGCGTACAGGGAGACGGCACCGGGGAGCTGTTTTTT | CASSVQGDGTGELFF
TRBJ1-1 | . | TRBV5-1 | . | TGCGCCAGCAGCCTCCAGGGTCGGAACACTGAAGCTTTCTTT | CASSLQGRNTEAFF
TRBJ2-1 | . | TRBV7-2 | . | TGTGCCAGCAGCCCCGGGACGAAGAATGAGCAGTTCTTC | CASSPGTKNEQFF
TRBJ2-2 | . | TRBV5-1 | . | TGCGCCAGCAGAAGAATCGACACCGGGGAGCTGTTTTTT | CASRRIDTGELFF
TRBJ2-1 | TRBD1 | TRBV19 | . | TGTGCCAGTAGGGACAGGGGCGATGAGCAGTTCTTC | CASRDRGDEQFF
TRBJ1-4 | . | TRBV6-5 | once | TGTGCCAGCAGTTACTCGTACGCGACTAATGAAAAACTGTTTTTT | CASSYSYATNEKLFF
TRBJ1-1 | . | TRBV15 | . | TGTGCCACTGGCGGTCCGAACACTGAAGCTTTCTTT | CATGGPNTEAFF
TRBJ2-3 | . | TRBV19 | . | TGTGCCAGTAGTATCAGGGGCACAGATACGCAGTATTTT | CASSIRGTDTQYF
TRBJ2-7 | . | TRBV27 | . | TGTGCCAGCAGTTTATTCCCAGGCTACGAGCAGTACTTC | CASSLFPGYEQYF
TRBJ1-1 | . | TRBV5-5 | . | TGTGCCAGCAGCTTTCAAGAGAACACTGAAGCTTTCTTT | CASSFQENTEAFF
TRBJ2-1 | TRBD2 | TRBV19 | once | TGTGCCAGTAGTTCGCAGCGGGAGAGTGAGCAGTTCTTC | CASSSQRESEQFF
TRBJ1-2 | TRBD1 | TRBV4-1 | . | TGCGCCAGCAGCCAACTGGGACAGGGAGGCTATGGCTACACCTTC | CASSQLGQGGYGYTF
TRBJ2-7 | TRBD2 | TRBV11-3 | . | TGTGCCAGCAGCTTAGTGGGTAGCGGGAGCTCCTACGAGCAGTACTTC | CASSLVGSGSSYEQYF
TRBJ2-1 | . | TRBV6-1 | . | TGTGCCAGCAGTGAATGGGGGCTTCAGTTCTTC | CASSEWGLQFF
TRBJ1-2 | TRBD1 | TRBV6-5 | . | TGTGCCAGCAGACGGACAGGGGCAGACTACACCTTC | CASRRTGADYTF
TRBJ2-5 | TRBD2 | TRBV5-4 | . | TGTGCCAGCAGCTTGGCTAGGGTGAGCGGGGGGGCCCAAGAGACCCAGTACTTC | CASSLARVSGGAQETQYF
TRBJ2-4 | TRBD1 | TRBV14 | few | TGTGCCAGCAGCCAAGCTACAGGGGTAGGAGGAAACATTCAGTACTTC | CASSQATGVGGNIQYF
TRBJ2-1 | TRBD2 | TRBV6-6 | . | TGTGCCAGCAGTTCGACTAGCGGGAGTAGCAATGAGCAGTTCTTC | CASSSTSGSSNEQFF
TRBJ2-2 | TRBD2 | TRBV6-1 | . | TGTGCCAGCAGAACTAGCGCCCAAAACACCGGGGAGCTGTTTTTT | CASRTSAQNTGELFF
TRBJ2-7 | . | TRBV2 | . | TGTGCCAGCAGTGAAAGGGGGTGGGGTCTCGAGCAGTACTTC | CASSERGWGLEQYF
TRBJ2-1 | . | TRBV11-2 | . | TGTGCCACCTCCCGGTCGGCCGGGTGGGACAATGAGCAGTTCTTC | CATSRSAGWDNEQFF
TRBJ1-2 | . | TRBV6-5 | . | TGTGCCAGCAGTTACTCTGGAGGGGGCTATGGCTACACCTTC | CASSYSGGGYGYTF
TRBJ1-5 | . | TRBV30 | few | TGTGCCTGGAGTGTACAGGGCAGGGGAGGCAATCAGCCCCAGCATTTT | CAWSVQGRGGNQPQHF
TRBJ1-2 | . | TRBV7-9 | . | TGTGCCAGCAGCCCCGGGGGCCTCTATGGCTACACCTTC | CASSPGGLYGYTF
TRBJ2-5 | . | TRBV16 | . | TGTGCCAGCAGCCAATCATGGGAGACCCAGTACTTC | CASSQSWETQYF
TRBJ2-7 | TRBD2 | TRBV5-1 | . | TGCGCCAGCAGCCCTGGGACTAGCGGGAGGGCATACGAGCAGTACTTC | CASSPGTSGRAYEQYF
TRBJ1-5 | . | TRBV6-5 | . | TGTGCCAGCAGTTACTCTGTAAATAGCAATCAGCCCCAGCATTTT | CASSYSVNSNQPQHF
TRBJ1-3 | . | TRBV15 | . | TGTGCCACCAGCAGAGAGCCAGCCTCTGGAAACACCATATATTTT | CATSREPASGNTIYF
TRBJ2-3 | . | TRBV19 | . | TGTGCCAGTGGCCCCGGGGGACCCCCTGCGACGCAGTATTTT | CASGPGGPPATQYF
TRBJ2-7 | . | TRBV12-5 | . | TGTGCTAGTGGTTTGGATAGCGGAGGGACGTACGAGCAGTACTTC | CASGLDSGGTYEQYF
TRBJ2-1 | TRBD2 | TRBV5-6 | . | TGTGCCAGCAGCACGGGACTAGCGGGAGGGACCTACAATGAGCAGTTCTTC | CASSTGLAGGTYNEQFF
TRBJ2-3 | TRBD2 | TRBV2 | . | TGTGCCAGCAGTGAGACTAGCGGAGGGGGCACAGATACGCAGTATTTT | CASSETSGGGTDTQYF
TRBJ1-5 | . | TRBV5-3 | . | TGTGCCAGCCGGGCCCAATATAGCAATCAGCCCCAGCATTTT | CASRAQYSNQPQHF
TRBJ1-5 | . | TRBV6-1 | once | TGTGCCAGCAGTACCCCGCATGGTAGGGCACTATGGCATTTT | CASSTPHGRALWHF
TRBJ2-5 | . | TRBV29-1 | . | TGCAGCGTTACGAGGAAACAAACTTGGCAAGAGACCCAGTACTTC | CSVTRKQTWQETQYF